This is a list of T cell receptor beta chains from one sample in a study of regulatory dendritic cells for organ transplantation. Measured with immunoSEQ multiplex PCR; TCRdb has only the in-frame clones, and not every one. The sample records over 20,000 clones, 74% being singletons. Material: memory CD4+ T cells from blood. The receptors shown here come from a human donor in good health. Each CDR3 is given without its conserved first and last residue. Where a row states a size, it is once, few, many or the class of an expanded clone; other rows omit it.

J,V,size,CDR3
TRBJ2-3,TRBV6-1,.,AIHRGGTDTQY
TRBJ1-5,TRBV10-2,.,ASSERTGGDQPQH
TRBJ2-5,TRBV4-2,.,ASSQSRGEEETQY
TRBJ2-2,TRBV11-2,.,ASRTSGGDTGELF
TRBJ1-1,TRBV14,.,ASSHLGRFGTGAMNTEAF
TRBJ2-7,TRBV6-1,.,ASSALSFSYEQY
TRBJ2-2,TRBV18,once,ASSPSQGSTGELF
TRBJ2-3,TRBV4-1,.,ASSQAFGGGASDTQY
TRBJ1-1,TRBV5-1,.,ASSLSQVGGEAF
TRBJ1-6,TRBV11-2,.,ASSLDHQVSPLH
TRBJ1-4,TRBV6-6,few,ASSYSGGNEKLF
TRBJ1-1,TRBV7-8,few,ASSRGQGARTEAF
TRBJ1-6,TRBV2,.,ASSERAGGINSPLH
TRBJ2-7,TRBV25-1,.,ASREGGHEQY
TRBJ2-1,TRBV29-1,.,SVEAPSGGTSYNEQF
TRBJ2-5,TRBV5-1,.,ASSLTPDRGQTQY
TRBJ2-5,TRBV5-1,.,ASSLGVGVETQY
TRBJ2-1,TRBV6-5,.,ASSYYGTGIRNEQF
TRBJ2-4,TRBV7-8,.,ASSLRGGLAKNIQY
TRBJ1-3,TRBV7-2,.,AVDPAGGSGNTIY
TRBJ1-2,TRBV5-6,.,ASSPMRGIGGYT
TRBJ2-2,TRBV5-6,.,ASRLGLAGTGELF
TRBJ1-2,TRBV5-1,.,ASSFSSGGTDT
TRBJ2-4,TRBV19,.,ASSTRTDKNIQY
TRBJ1-1,TRBV29-1,.,SVNTGETEAF
TRBJ2-3,TRBV4-2,.,ASSQGGTQPRDTQY
TRBJ2-2,TRBV11-1,.,ASSWNRVDTGELF
TRBJ2-5,TRBV5-4,.,ASSLDTMGAN
TRBJ2-5,TRBV5-6,.,ASSLPLQETQY
TRBJ1-2,TRBV19,medium-sized,ASSLGQANYGYT
TRBJ2-1,TRBV5-4,.,ASSSQAGGLYNEQF
TRBJ1-1,TRBV6-1,.,ASREDGNTEAF
TRBJ1-2,TRBV6-6,.,ASSDTSGGYT
TRBJ1-4,TRBV5-1,.,ASSFAGQQNEKLF
TRBJ2-2,TRBV2,.,ASNPGGGLRPTGELF
TRBJ1-4,TRBV11-2,.,ASSGRDRIPNEKLF
TRBJ1-1,TRBV12-5,.,ASGIRTGLNTEAF
TRBJ2-7,TRBV5-3,few,ARSWGTGRREQY
TRBJ1-1,TRBV6-1,.,ASSVQTGGNTEAF
TRBJ2-2,TRBV19,few,ASRRVDSGGGELF
TRBJ2-3,TRBV7-2,few,ASSRTSGGAPDTQY
TRBJ1-2,TRBV11-2,.,ASSPAWGTRGLYGYT
TRBJ2-7,TRBV6-5,.,ASTPGIFSSYEQY
TRBJ2-1,TRBV7-3,.,ASSESAGGEQF
TRBJ2-7,TRBV5-1,.,ASSPGGAGSSYEQY